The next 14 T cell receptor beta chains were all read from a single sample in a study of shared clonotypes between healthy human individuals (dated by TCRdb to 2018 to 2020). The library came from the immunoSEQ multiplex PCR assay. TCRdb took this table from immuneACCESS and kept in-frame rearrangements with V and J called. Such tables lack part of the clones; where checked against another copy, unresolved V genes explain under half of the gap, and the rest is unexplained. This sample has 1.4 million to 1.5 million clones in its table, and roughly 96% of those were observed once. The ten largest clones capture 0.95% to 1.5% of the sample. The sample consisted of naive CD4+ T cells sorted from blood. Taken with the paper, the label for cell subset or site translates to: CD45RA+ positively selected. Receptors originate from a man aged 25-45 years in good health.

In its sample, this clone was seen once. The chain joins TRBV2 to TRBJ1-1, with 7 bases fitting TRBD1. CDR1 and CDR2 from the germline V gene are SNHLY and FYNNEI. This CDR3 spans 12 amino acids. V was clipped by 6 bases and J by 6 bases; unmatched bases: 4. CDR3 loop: CASSDRVAEAFF. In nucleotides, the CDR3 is TGTGCCAGCAGCGACAGGGTCGCTGAAGCTTTCTTT.

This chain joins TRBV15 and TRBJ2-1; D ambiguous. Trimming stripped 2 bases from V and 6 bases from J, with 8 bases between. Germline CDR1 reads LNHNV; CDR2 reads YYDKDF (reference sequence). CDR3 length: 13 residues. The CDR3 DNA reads TGTGCCACCAGCAGAAAATCCCGCAATGAGCAGTTCTTC. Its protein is CATSRKSRNEQFF.

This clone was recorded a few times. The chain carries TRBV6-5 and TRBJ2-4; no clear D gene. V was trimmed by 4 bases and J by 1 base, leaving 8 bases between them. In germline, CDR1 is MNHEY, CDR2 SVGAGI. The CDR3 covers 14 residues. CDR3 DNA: TGTGCCAGCAGTTCTGGGCTTGCCAAAAACATTCAGTACTTC. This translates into CASSSGLAKNIQYF.

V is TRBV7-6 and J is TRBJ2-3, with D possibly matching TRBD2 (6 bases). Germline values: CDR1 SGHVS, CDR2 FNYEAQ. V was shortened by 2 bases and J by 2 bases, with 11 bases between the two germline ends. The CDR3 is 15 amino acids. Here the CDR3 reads CASSLFTGLTDTQYF. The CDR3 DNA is TGTGCCAGCAGCTTATTTACGGGACTCACAGATACGCAGTATTTT.

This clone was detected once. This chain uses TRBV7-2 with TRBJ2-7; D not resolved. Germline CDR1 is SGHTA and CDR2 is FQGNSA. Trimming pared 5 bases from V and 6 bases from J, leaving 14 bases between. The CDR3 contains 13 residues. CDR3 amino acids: CASSALVLLEQYF. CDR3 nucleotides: TGTGCCAGCAGCGCTCTTGTGTTGCTCGAGCAGTACTTC.

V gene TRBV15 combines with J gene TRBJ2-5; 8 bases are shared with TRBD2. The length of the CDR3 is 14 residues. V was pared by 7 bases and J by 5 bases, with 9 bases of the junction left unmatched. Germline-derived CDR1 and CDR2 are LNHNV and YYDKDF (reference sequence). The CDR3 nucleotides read TGTGCCACCACGCCATCGGGGGGGGAGGAGACCCAGTACTTC. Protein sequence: CATTPSGGEETQYF. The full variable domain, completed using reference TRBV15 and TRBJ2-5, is DAMVIQNPRYQVTQFGKPVTLSCSQTLNHNVMYWYQQKSSQAPKLLFHYYDKDFNNEADTPDNFQSRRPNTSFCFLDIRSPGLGDTAMYLCATTPSGGEETQYFGPGTRLLVL.

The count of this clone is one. This chain's CDR3 is CSVGTVADTQYF. The DNA of the CDR3 is TGCAGCGTCGGGACAGTCGCAGATACGCAGTATTTT. V gene TRBV29-1 combines with J gene TRBJ2-3; TRBD1 matches at 7 bases. V lost 6 bases to trimming and J lost 4 bases; unmatched junction nucleotides: 4. Germline V gives CDR1 SQVTM, CDR2 ANQGSEA. The CDR3 is 12 amino acids.

The CDR3: CASSGGITGATQPQHF. As DNA, the CDR3 is TGTGCCAGCAGCGGGGGAATTACAGGGGCGACTCAGCCCCAGCATTTT. The rearrangement links TRBV2 to TRBJ1-5; TRBD1 matches 7 bases. Losses at the gene ends were 6 bases for V and 6 bases for J; bases not matched to a gene: 14. The CDR3 totals 16 residues. Germline-derived CDR1 and CDR2 are SNHLY and FYNNEI.

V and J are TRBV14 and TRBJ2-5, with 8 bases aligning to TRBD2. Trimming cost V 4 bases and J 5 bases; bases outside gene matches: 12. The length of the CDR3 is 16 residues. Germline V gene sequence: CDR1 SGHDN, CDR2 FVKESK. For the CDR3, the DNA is TGTGCCAGCAGCCCCGGTTCCAGCGGGAGTTGGGAGACCCAGTACTTC. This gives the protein CASSPGSSGSWETQYF.

The CDR3 protein is CASSPKAKGWDEQFF. The DNA of the CDR3 is TGTGCCAGCTCACCCAAAGCGAAGGGCTGGGATGAGCAGTTCTTC. V gene TRBV18 combines with J gene TRBJ2-1; unclear D gene. CDR3 length: 15 residues. V gave up 3 bases and J gave up 8 bases, with 17 bases separating them. Per the germline V gene, CDR1 is KGHSH and CDR2 is LQKENI.

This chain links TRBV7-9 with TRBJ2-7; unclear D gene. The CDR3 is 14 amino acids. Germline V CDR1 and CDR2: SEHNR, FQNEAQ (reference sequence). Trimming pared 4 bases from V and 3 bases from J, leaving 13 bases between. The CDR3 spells CASSYGHEVYEQYF. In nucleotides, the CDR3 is TGTGCCAGCAGCTATGGGCATGAGGTCTACGAGCAGTACTTC.

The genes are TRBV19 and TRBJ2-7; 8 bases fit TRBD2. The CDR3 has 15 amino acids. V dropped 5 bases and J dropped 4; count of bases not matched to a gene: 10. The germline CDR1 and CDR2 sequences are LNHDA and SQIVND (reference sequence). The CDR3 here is CASSFSPGGGYEQYF. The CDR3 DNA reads TGTGCCAGTAGTTTCTCCCCCGGGGGGGGGTACGAGCAGTACTTC.

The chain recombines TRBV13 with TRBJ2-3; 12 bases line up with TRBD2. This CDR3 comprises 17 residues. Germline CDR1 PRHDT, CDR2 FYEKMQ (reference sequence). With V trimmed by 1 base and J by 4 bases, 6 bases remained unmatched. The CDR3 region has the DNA TGTGCCAGCAGCTTAGCGCGGCTAGCGGGAGGGGCAGATACGCAGTATTTT. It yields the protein CASSLARLAGGADTQYF.

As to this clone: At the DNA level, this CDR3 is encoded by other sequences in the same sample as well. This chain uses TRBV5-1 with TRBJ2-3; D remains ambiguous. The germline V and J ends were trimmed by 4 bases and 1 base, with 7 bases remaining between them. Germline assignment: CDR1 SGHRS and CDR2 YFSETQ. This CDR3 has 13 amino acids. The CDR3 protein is CASSLEGTDTQYF. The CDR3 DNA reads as TGCGCCAGCAGCCTCGAGGGCACAGATACGCAGTATTTT.